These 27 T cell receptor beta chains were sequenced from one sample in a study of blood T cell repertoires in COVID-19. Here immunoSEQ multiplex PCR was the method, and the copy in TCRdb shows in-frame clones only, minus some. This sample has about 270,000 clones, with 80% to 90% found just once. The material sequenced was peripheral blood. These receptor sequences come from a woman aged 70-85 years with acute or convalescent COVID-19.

The CDR3 region is CASSRPGLAMNNEQFF. CDR3 DNA sequence: TGTGCCAGCAGTCGACCGGGACTAGCGATGAACAATGAGCAGTTCTTC. This chain joins TRBV25-1 and TRBJ2-1; 10 bases map to TRBD2. The CDR3 extends over 16 amino acids. Germline-derived CDR1 and CDR2 are MGHDK and SYGVNS. V was pared by 5 bases and J by 5 bases, with 9 bases of the junction left unmatched.

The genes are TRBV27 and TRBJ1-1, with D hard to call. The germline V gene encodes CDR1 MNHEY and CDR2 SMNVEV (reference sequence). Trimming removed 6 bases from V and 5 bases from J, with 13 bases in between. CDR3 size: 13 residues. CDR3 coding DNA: TGTGCCAGCAGATTCTCGGGGATAACTGAAGCTTTCTTT. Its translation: CASRFSGITEAFF.

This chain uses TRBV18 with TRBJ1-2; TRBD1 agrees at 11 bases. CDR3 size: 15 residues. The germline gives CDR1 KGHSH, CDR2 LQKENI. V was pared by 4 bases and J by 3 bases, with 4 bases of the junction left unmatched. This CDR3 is CASSLQGQGDYGYTF. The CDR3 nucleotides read TGTGCCAGCTCACTTCAGGGACAGGGGGACTATGGCTACACCTTC. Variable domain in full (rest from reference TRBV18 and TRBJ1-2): NAGVMQNPRHLVRRRGQEARLRCSPMKGHSHVYWYRQLPEEGLKFMVYLQKENIIDESGMPKERFSAEFPKEGPSILRIQQVVRGDSAAYFCASSLQGQGDYGYTFGSGTRLTVV.

The CDR3 nucleotides are TGTGCCACCAGCAGTCCCCGGACTGGGGGGTACACTGAAGCTTTCTTT. Protein sequence: CATSSPRTGGYTEAFF. The chain has TRBV15 and TRBJ1-1, with D perhaps matching TRBD1 (5 bases). Deletions cut 3 bases from V and 3 bases from J, with 17 bases between. The CDR3 runs 16 residues. In germline, CDR1 is LNHNV, CDR2 YYDKDF (reference sequence).

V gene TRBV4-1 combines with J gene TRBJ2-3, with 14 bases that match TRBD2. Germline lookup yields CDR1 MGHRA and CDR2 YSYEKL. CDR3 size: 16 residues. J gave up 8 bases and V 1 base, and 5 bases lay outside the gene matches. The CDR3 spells CASSQGTSGGRGTQYF. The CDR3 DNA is TGCGCCAGCAGCCAAGGGACTAGCGGGGGGCGGGGTACGCAGTATTTT.

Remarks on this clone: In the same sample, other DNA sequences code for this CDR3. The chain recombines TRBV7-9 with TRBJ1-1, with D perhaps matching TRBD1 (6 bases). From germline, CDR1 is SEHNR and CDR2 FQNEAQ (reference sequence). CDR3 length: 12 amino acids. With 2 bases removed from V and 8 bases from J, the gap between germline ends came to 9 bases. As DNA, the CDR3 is TGTGCCAGCAGCTTATCCGGGACAGAAGCTTTCTTT. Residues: CASSLSGTEAFF.

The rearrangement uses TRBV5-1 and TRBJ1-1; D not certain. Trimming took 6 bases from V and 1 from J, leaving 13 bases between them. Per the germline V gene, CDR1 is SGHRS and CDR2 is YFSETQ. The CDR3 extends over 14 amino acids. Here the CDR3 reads CASTDVRGNTEAFF. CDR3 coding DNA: TGCGCCAGCACTGATGTCAGAGGGAACACTGAAGCTTTCTTT.

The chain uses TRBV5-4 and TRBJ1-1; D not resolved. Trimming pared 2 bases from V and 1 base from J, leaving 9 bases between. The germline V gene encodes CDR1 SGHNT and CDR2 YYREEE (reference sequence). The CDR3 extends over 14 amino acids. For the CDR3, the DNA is TGTGCCAGCAGCTTAATTGCGGGGAACACTGAAGCTTTCTTT. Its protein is CASSLIAGNTEAFF.

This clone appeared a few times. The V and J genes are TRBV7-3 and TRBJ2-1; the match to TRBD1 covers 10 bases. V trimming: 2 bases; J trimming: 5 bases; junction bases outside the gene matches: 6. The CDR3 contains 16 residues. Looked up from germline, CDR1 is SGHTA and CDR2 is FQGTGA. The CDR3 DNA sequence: TGTGCCAGCAGCTTATCCCGGGACAGGGGCCACAATGAGCAGTTCTTC. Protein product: CASSLSRDRGHNEQFF.

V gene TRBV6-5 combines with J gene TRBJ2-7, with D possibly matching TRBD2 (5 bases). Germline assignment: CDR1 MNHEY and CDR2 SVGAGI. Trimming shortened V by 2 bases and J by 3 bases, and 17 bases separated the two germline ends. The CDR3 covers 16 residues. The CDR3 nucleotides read TGTGCCAGCAGTTACGGCTCCAGCGGAGGATACTACGAGCAGTACTTC. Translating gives CASSYGSSGGYYEQYF.

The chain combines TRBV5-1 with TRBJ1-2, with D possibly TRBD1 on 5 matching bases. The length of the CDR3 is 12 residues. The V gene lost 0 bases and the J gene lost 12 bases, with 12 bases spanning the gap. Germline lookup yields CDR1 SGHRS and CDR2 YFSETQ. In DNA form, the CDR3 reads TGCGCCAGCAGCTTGGGCGGGGGTAGTGACACCTTC. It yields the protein CASSLGGGSDTF.

The CDR3, as DNA: TGCGCCAGCAGCTTGGACGGGGGGGCTCGTGAGCAGTTCTTC. Translation gives CASSLDGGAREQFF. This chain connects TRBV5-1 to TRBJ2-1, with 8 nucleotides matching TRBD2. The germline gives CDR1 SGHRS, CDR2 YFSETQ. CDR3 length: 14 residues. Trimming removed 0 bases from V and 9 bases from J; junction bases left unmatched: 5.

DNA for the CDR3: TGTGCCAGCAGCTTATTTCGGGATGGTGCTGAAGCTTTCTTT. Its translation is CASSLFRDGAEAFF. The chain employs TRBV7-2 and TRBJ1-1, with D hard to call. This CDR3 region has 14 residues. Trimming shortened V by 2 bases and J by 6 bases, and 13 bases separated the two germline ends. Germline CDR1 SGHTA, CDR2 FQGNSA.

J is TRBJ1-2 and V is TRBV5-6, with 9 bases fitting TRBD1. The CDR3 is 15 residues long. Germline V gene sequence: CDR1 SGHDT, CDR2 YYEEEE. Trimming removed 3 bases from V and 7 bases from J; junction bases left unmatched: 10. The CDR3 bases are TGTGCCAGCAGCTACCGGGACAGGGAAGGGTCTGGCTACACCTTC. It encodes CASSYRDREGSGYTF.

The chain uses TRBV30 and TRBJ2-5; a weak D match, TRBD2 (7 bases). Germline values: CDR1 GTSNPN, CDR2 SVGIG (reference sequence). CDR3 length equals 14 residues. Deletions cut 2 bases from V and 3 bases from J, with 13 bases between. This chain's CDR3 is CAWSLGGGEETQYF. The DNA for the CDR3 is TGTGCCTGGAGTTTGGGGGGGGGCGAAGAGACCCAGTACTTC.

CDR3: CASSERGHQPQHF. The CDR3, as DNA: TGTGCCAGCAGTGAACGGGGTCATCAGCCCCAGCATTTT. The chain is built from TRBV6-1 and TRBJ1-5, with D hard to call. This CDR3 contains 13 residues. Looked up from germline, CDR1 is MNHNS and CDR2 is SASEGT. The germline V and J ends were trimmed by 2 bases and 5 bases, with 7 bases remaining between them.

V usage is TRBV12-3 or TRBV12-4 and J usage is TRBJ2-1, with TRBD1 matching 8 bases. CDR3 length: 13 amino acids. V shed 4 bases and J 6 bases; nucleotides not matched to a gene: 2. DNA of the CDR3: TGTGCCAGCAGTTGGCAGGGGGCCAATGAGCAGTTCTTC. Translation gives CASSWQGANEQFF.

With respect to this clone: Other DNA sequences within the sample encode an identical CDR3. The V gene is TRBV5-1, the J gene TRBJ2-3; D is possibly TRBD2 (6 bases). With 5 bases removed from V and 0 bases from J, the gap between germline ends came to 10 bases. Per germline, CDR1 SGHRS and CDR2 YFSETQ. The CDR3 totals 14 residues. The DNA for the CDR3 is TGCGCCAGCAGTCCGGGGACTAGCACAGATACGCAGTATTTT. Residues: CASSPGTSTDTQYF.

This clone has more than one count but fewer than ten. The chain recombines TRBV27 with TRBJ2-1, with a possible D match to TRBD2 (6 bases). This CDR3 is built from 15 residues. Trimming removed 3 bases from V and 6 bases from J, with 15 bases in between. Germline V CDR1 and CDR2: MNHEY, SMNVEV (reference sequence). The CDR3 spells CASSFWATRRNEQFF. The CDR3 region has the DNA TGTGCCAGCAGTTTCTGGGCGACTAGGCGCAATGAGCAGTTCTTC.

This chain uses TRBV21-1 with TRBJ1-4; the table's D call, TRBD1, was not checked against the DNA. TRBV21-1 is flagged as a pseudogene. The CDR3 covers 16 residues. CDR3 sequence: CASSAIQGESNEKLFF. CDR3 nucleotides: TGTGCCAGCAGCGCTATACAGGGCGAGAGTAATGAAAAACTGTTTTTT.

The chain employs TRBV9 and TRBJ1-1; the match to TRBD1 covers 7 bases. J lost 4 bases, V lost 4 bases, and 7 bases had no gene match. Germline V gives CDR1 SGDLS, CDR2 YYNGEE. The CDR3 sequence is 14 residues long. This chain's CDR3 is CASSPRQGSTEAFF. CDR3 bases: TGTGCCAGCAGCCCCCGACAGGGAAGCACTGAAGCTTTCTTT.

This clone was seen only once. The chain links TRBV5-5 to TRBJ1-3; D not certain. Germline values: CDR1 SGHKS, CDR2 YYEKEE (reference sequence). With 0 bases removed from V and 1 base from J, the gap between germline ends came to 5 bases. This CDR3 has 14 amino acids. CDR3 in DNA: TGTGCCAGCAGCTTGGTATCTTCTGGAAACACCATATATTTT. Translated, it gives CASSLVSSGNTIYF.

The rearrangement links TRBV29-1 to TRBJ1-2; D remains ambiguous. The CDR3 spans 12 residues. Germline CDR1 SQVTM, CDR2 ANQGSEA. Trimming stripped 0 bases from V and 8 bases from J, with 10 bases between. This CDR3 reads CSVEDQKRGYTF. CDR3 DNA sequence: TGCAGCGTTGAAGATCAAAAGAGGGGCTACACCTTC.

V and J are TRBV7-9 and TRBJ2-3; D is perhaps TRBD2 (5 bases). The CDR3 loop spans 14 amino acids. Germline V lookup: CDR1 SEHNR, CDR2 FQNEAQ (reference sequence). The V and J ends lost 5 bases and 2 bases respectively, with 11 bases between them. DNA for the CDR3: TGTGCCAGCAGCCCGTCCGGGATCACAGATACGCAGTATTTT. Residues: CASSPSGITDTQYF.

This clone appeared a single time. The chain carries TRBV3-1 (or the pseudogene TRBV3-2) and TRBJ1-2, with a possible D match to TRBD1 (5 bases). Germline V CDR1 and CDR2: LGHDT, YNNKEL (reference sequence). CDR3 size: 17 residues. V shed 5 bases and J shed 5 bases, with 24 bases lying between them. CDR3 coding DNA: TGTGCCAGCAGCTTTTTTTCCCCAGGGCAGATTCCTTATGGCTACACCTTC. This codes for CASSFFSPGQIPYGYTF.

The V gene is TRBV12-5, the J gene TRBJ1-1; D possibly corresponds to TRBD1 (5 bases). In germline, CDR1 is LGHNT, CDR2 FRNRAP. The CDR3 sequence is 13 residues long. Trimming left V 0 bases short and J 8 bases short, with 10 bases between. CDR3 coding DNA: TGTGCTAGTGGTTTGGTACGGGGGGTAGAAGCTTTCTTT. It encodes CASGLVRGVEAFF.

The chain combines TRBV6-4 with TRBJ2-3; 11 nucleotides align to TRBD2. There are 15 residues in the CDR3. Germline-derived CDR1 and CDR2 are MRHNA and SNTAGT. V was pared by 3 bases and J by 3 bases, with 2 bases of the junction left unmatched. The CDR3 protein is CASSDRTSGTDTQYF. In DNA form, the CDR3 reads TGTGCCAGCAGTGATAGGACTAGCGGGACAGATACGCAGTATTTT.